Sequencing of this TCR beta chain was carried out in a study of cytomegalovirus exposure and HLA in healthy donors. Researchers ran the PCR with 60 Vbeta and 13 Jbeta primers. Profiled with immunoSEQ multiplex PCR; TCRdb holds only in-frame clones, not every one. The table for this sample gives under 65,000 clones. Germline-derived CDR1 and CDR2 are KGHSH and LQKENI. The CDR3 is 13 amino acids. Trimming at V came to 4 bases and at J to 8 bases, leaving 5 bases not matched to a gene. This TCR came from a woman in her twenties or thirties in good health and CMV-seropositive. The sample taken for sequencing was PBMCs. This chain links TRBV18 with TRBJ1-2; TRBD1 aligns across 9 bases. CDR3 bases: TGTGCCAGCTCACTTGGACAGGGGCAAGGCTACACCTTC. Amino acid sequence: CASSLGQGQGYTF.